The 20 T cell receptor beta chains below all came from one sample that was sequenced in a study of blood T cells in healthy people across ages. Then a second PCR, running roughly 7 to 11 cycles, was carried out with a sample-barcoded 5' primer and a J-beta primer mix. TCRdb re-analysed the 5' RACE reads in MiXCR, keeping a single row per CDR3 protein. The sample records 780,000 or so distinct CDR3 sequences, 25% being singletons. The data also belong to a second study, concerning T cells of mothers and their children.

Sequences were obtained from blood. The source of these receptors is a boy under 18 in good health.

V and J are TRBV13 and TRBJ2-3; D possibly corresponds to TRBD2 (6 bases). From germline, CDR1 is PRHDT and CDR2 FYEKMQ (reference sequence). The V end was cut by 8 bases, the J end by 2 bases, with 17 bases between. The CDR3 length is 15 residues. The CDR3 sequence: CASGGGDLNTDTQYF. The CDR3, as DNA: TGTGCCAGCGGAGGAGGGGACCTCAACACAGATACGCAGTATTTT.

This clonotype was detected a few times. The rearrangement links TRBV20-1 to TRBJ2-7, with 8 bases aligning to TRBD2. The CDR3 totals 14 residues. The junction had 5 bases not matched to a gene; V was cut back by 0 bases and J by 4 bases. The germline V gene encodes CDR1 DFQATT and CDR2 SNEGSKA (reference sequence). The CDR3 DNA follows: TGCAGTGCTAGAGATCCCGGGAGGGATTACGAGCAGTACTTC. Encoded protein: CSARDPGRDYEQYF.

The chain joins TRBV3-1 to TRBJ2-1, with D unresolved. The assigned J gene may be wrong: the sequence end matches TRBJ2-7 better. CDR1 is LGHDT and CDR2 is YNNKEL in the germline V gene (reference sequence). This CDR3 has 13 amino acids. This CDR3 reads CASSQDVGYEQYF. For the CDR3, the DNA is TGTGCCAGCAGCCAAGATGTGGGCTACGAGCAGTACTTC.

This chain uses TRBV6-6 with TRBJ2-7, with 7 bases that match TRBD2. Germline loops: CDR1 MNHNY, CDR2 SVGAGI (reference sequence). The CDR3 is made up of 15 amino acids. The V gene end was trimmed by 3 bases and the J gene end by 4 bases; junction bases not matched to a gene: 9. The CDR3 loop reads CASSYIPREGYEQYF. The DNA for the CDR3 is TGTGCCAGCAGTTATATACCTAGGGAGGGTTACGAGCAGTACTTC.

This clonotype was seen a few times. The J gene is TRBJ2-7, the V gene TRBV24-1, with D possibly TRBD1 on 6 matching bases. Germline V gives CDR1 KGHDR, CDR2 SFDVKD. The CDR3 extends over 13 amino acids. Trimming took 4 bases from V and 6 from J, leaving 12 bases between them. Here the CDR3 DNA reads TGTGCCACCAGTGACCCCACGGACAGCGAGCAGTACTTC. This sequence encodes CATSDPTDSEQYF.

With regard to this clonotype: One end of the junction fails to match germline, which may point to a read error. The V call is TRBV4-3, the J call TRBJ1-2; D gene ambiguous. Germline loops: CDR1 LGHNA, CDR2 YSLEER. The length of the CDR3 is 14 residues. CDR3 loop: CASSQDSTFYGCTF. The CDR3 DNA is TGCGCCAGCAGCCAAGACAGCACATTCTATGGCTGCACCTTC.

On this clonotype itself: A read error may produce the germline difference seen at one junction end. This rearrangement joins TRBV7-3 to TRBJ2-2; a possible D gene is TRBD1 (5 bases). The CDR3 is 16 amino acids. From germline, CDR1 is SGHTA and CDR2 FQGTGA. The CDR3 protein is CASSLVSQENAGELFF. The DNA of the CDR3 is TGTGCCAGCAGCTTAGTCTCACAGGAGAACGCCGGGGAGCTGTTTTTT.

The chain couples TRBV6-5 to TRBJ2-5, with D perhaps matching TRBD2 (5 bases). V was pared by 6 bases and J by 2 bases, with 10 bases between. Germline CDR1 is MNHEY and CDR2 is SVGAGI. The CDR3 has 13 residues. The CDR3 protein is CASRPGIQETQYF. For the CDR3, the DNA is TGTGCCAGCAGACCCGGGATACAAGAGACCCAGTACTTC.

The chain has TRBV4-1 and TRBJ2-5; D is unresolved. The J call is doubtful: the DNA matches TRBJ2-7 better. CDR3 length equals 14 residues. CDR1 is MGHRA, CDR2 YSYEKL, per germline. The CDR3 nucleotides are TGCGCCAGCAGCGCTAATATTGGCCCCTACGAGCAGTACTTC. Protein: CASSANIGPYEQYF.

This chain's CDR3 is CASSATLGTSGHTDTQYF. For the CDR3, the DNA is TGTGCCAGCAGTGCCACGCTTGGGACTAGCGGGCACACAGATACGCAGTATTTT. The genes are TRBV6-1 and TRBJ2-3, with 12 bases lining up with TRBD2. This CDR3 has 18 residues. V dropped 4 bases and J dropped 2; count of bases not matched to a gene: 10. Germline CDR1 reads MNHNS; CDR2 reads SASEGT.

The V call is TRBV4-1, the J call TRBJ2-7, with TRBD2 matching over 9 bases. CDR1 is MGHRA and CDR2 is YSYEKL in the germline V gene. This CDR3 spans 16 amino acids. With V trimmed by 0 bases and J by 4 bases, 7 bases remained unmatched. CDR3 region: CASSQDSSLAGYEQYF. The DNA for the CDR3 is TGCGCCAGCAGCCAAGATTCTAGTCTAGCGGGGTACGAGCAGTACTTC.

This clonotype occurred a few times. This chain joins TRBV28 and TRBJ1-1; D ambiguous. The CDR3 covers 12 residues. Germline lookup yields CDR1 MDHEN and CDR2 SYDVKM. The V end was cut by 2 bases, the J end by 4 bases, with 5 bases between. The CDR3 region has the DNA TGTGCCAGCAGTTTAATTGCCACTGAAGCTTTCTTT. Translating gives CASSLIATEAFF.

Regarding this clonotype: An end of the junction does not agree with germline; a read error may underlie this. This chain links TRBV4-3 with TRBJ2-5, with 14 bases matching TRBD2. The CDR3 is 15 amino acids. Germline V gives CDR1 LGHNA, CDR2 YSLEER. As DNA, the CDR3 is TGCGCCAGCAGCCAGACTAGCGGGGGGGCATCTGAGCGGTTCTTC. It yields the protein CASSQTSGGASERFF.

The rearrangement joins TRBV4-1 to TRBJ2-1, with D perhaps matching TRBD1 or TRBD2 (5 bases each). The CDR3 loop spans 14 amino acids. In germline, CDR1 is MGHRA, CDR2 YSYEKL. V dropped 8 bases and J dropped 4 bases, with 15 bases sitting between them. CDR3 region: CASGDRLSYNEQFF. Written as DNA, the CDR3 is TGCGCCAGCGGGGACCGCCTCTCTTACAATGAGCAGTTCTTC.

V usage is TRBV6-2 or TRBV6-3 and J usage is TRBJ1-5; TRBD1 aligns across 7 bases. The CDR3 length is 13 residues. The V gene's germline CDR1 is MNHEY and CDR2 SVGEGT. The J segment lost 5 bases and the V segment lost 6 bases, leaving 4 bases of the junction unmatched. The DNA of the CDR3 is TGTGCCAGCAGCGATACAGGGGATCAGCCCCAGCATTTT. Amino acids: CASSDTGDQPQHF.

This clonotype was counted a few times. This chain connects TRBV9 to TRBJ1-1; a possible D gene is TRBD1 (5 bases). Trimming pared 3 bases from V and 5 bases from J, leaving 14 bases between. Germline V gene lookup returns CDR1 SGDLS and CDR2 YYNGEE. The CDR3 runs to 14 residues. CDR3 nucleotide sequence: TGTGCCAGCAGCGCGGACAATTGGTGGACTGAAGCTTTCTTT. This sequence encodes CASSADNWWTEAFF.

This clonotype was seen a handful of times. The chain uses TRBV10-3 and TRBJ2-5; TRBD2 matches at 8 bases. V gave up 5 bases and J gave up 3 bases; unmatched junction bases: 2. The CDR3 is 13 amino acids. CDR1 and CDR2 (germline): ENHRY, SYGVKD. The CDR3 loop reads CAISFSGEETQYF. The CDR3 DNA reads TGTGCCATCAGTTTTAGCGGGGAAGAGACCCAGTACTTC.

This clonotype was seen more than once but under ten times. V is TRBV4-3 and J is TRBJ1-4; D remains unclear. V lost 0 bases to trimming and J lost 3 bases, with 8 bases between them. From germline, CDR1 is LGHNA and CDR2 YSLEER. The CDR3 covers 15 residues. The CDR3 DNA reads as TGCGCCAGCAGCCAAGATCGTAGGTCTAATGAAAAACTGTTTTTT. This gives the protein CASSQDRRSNEKLFF.

The chain uses TRBV4-1 and TRBJ2-7, with D hard to call. V was shortened by 0 bases and J by 2 bases, with 8 bases between the two germline ends. CDR1 is MGHRA, CDR2 YSYEKL, per germline. The CDR3 loop spans 14 amino acids. CDR3 protein: CASSQDPRAYEQYF. The DNA for the CDR3 is TGCGCCAGCAGCCAAGATCCCCGGGCCTACGAGCAGTACTTC.

The CDR3 region is CSAEERGGEKLFF. In DNA, the CDR3 is TGCAGTGCTGAGGAACGGGGAGGTGAAAAACTGTTTTTT. The chain combines TRBV20-1 with TRBJ1-4; D not certain. Germline V gene lookup returns CDR1 DFQATT and CDR2 SNEGSKA (reference sequence). V was pared by 5 bases and J by 7 bases, with 14 bases between. This CDR3 spans 13 amino acids.